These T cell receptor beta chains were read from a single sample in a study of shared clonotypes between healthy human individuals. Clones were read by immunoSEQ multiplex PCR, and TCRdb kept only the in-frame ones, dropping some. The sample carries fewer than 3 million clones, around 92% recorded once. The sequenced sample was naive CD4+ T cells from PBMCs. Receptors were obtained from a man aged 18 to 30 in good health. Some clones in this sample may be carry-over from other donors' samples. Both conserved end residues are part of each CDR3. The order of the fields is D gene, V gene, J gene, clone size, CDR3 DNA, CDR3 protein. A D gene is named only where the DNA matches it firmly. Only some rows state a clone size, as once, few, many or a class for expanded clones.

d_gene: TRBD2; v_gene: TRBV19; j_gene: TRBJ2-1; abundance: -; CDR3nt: TGTGCCAGTACTAAGCGGGGCCGGGACAATGAGCAGTTCTTC; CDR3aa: CASTKRGRDNEQFF
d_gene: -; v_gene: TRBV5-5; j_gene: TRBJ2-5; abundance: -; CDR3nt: TGTGCCAGCAGCGGGGGCCCCCTAGAGACCCAGTACTTC; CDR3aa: CASSGGPLETQYF
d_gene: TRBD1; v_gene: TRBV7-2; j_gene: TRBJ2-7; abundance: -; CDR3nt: TGTGCCAGCAGCCCTTACACAGGGGGTGGAGAGCAGTACTTC; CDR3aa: CASSPYTGGGEQYF
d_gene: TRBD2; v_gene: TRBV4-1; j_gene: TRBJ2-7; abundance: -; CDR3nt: TGCGCCAGCAGCTCACCTAGCGGGAGGTCTTACGAGCAGTACTTC; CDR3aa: CASSSPSGRSYEQYF
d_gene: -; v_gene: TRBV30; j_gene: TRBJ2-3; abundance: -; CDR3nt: TGTGCCTGGAGCGATAATAAGGCAGATACGCAGTATTTT; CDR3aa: CAWSDNKADTQYF
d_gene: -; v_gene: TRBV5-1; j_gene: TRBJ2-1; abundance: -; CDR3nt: TGCGCCAGCAGCCTAATCCCCGGGGGTGAGCAGTTCTTC; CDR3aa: CASSLIPGGEQFF
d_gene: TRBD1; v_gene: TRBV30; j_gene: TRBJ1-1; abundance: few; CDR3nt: TGTGCCTGGAGTGTGGTACAGGGGAATTCGGGAGCTTTCTTT; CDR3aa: CAWSVVQGNSGAFF
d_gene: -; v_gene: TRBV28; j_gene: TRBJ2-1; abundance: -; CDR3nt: TGTGCCAGCAGTTTAAACGGATATGAGCAGTTCTTC; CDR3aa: CASSLNGYEQFF
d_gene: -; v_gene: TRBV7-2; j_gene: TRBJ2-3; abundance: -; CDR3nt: TGTGCCAGCAGCTTAAGCCCGAGGGCTAGCACAGATACGCAGTATTTT; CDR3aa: CASSLSPRASTDTQYF
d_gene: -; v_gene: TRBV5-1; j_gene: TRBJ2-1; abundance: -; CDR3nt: TGCGCCAGCAGCTTGAGAGGGATCCATGAGCAGTTCTTC; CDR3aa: CASSLRGIHEQFF
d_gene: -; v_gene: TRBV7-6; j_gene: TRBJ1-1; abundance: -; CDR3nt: TGTGCCAGCAGCTTAAGTGAGCTCATGAACACTGAAGCTTTCTTT; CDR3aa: CASSLSELMNTEAFF
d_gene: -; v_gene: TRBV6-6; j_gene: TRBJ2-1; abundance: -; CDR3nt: TGTGCCAGCAGTTACTCGGTAGCGGCGGCCGAGCAGTTCTTC; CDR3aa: CASSYSVAAAEQFF
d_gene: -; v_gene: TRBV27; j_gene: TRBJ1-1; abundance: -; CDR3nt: TGTGCCAGCAGTTCGCCAGGGAACACTGAAGCTTTCTTT; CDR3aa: CASSSPGNTEAFF
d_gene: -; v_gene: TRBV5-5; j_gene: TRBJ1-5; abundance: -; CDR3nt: TGTGCCAGCAGCTTGAACAGTAATCAGCCCCAGCATTTT; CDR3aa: CASSLNSNQPQHF
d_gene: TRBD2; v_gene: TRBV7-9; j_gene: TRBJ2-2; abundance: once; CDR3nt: TGTGCCAGCAGCTCGAAAGCGGGAGGGCCTCCCGGGGAGCTGTTTTTT; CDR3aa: CASSSKAGGPPGELFF
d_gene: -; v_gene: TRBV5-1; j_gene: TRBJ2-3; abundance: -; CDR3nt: TGCGCCAGCAGCCCCGGACGTAACAACGCAGATACGCAGTATTTT; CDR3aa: CASSPGRNNADTQYF
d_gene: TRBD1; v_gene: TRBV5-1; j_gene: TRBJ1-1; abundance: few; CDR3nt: TGCGCCAGCAGCTCTTCTACAGGGGGGCCTGAAGCTTTCTTT; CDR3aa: CASSSSTGGPEAFF
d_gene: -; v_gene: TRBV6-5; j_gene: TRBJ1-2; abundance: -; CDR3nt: TGTGCCAGCAGTCAAGACAATAACTATGGCTACACCTTC; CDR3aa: CASSQDNNYGYTF
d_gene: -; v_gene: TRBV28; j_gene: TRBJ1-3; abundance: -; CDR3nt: TGTGCCAGCAGCAAATACGGAAACACCATATATTTT; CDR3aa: CASSKYGNTIYF
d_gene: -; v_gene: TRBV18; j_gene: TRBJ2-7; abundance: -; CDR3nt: TGTGCCAGCTCACCTTGGGACGGAAGCTCCTACGAGCAGTACTTC; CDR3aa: CASSPWDGSSYEQYF
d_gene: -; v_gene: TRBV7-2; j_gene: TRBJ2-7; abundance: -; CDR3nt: TGTGCCAGCAGCTTACGTGGGTTGGGTAACGAGCAGTACTTC; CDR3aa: CASSLRGLGNEQYF
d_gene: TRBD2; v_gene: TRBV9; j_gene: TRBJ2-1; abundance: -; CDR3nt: TGTGCCAGCAGCGTAGGTCTAGCGGGTCTAAATGAGCAGTTCTTC; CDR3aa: CASSVGLAGLNEQFF
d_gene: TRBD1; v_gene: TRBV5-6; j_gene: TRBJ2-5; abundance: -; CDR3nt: TGTGCCAGCAGCTCGAGGACAGGGGTCCAAGAGACCCAGTACTTC; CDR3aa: CASSSRTGVQETQYF
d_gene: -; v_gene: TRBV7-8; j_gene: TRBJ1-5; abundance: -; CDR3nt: TGTGCCAGCAGCCCTTGGGCCAGCCCTCCCCAGCATTTT; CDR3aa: CASSPWASPPQHF
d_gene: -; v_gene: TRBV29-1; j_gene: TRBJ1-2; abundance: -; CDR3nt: TGCAGCGTAGGGGAACGCGCGGTTGGAGGCTACACCTTC; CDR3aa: CSVGERAVGGYTF
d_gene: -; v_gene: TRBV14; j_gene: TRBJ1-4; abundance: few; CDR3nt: TGTGCCAGCAGCCAAAGATCGGGACGGTCGGAACTGTTTTTT; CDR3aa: CASSQRSGRSELFF
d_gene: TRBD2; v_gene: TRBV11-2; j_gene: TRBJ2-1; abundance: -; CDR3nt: TGTGCCAGCATCCACCGGGGACTAGCGGGGGCCGGCCCCTACAATGAGCAGTTCTTC; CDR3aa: CASIHRGLAGAGPYNEQFF
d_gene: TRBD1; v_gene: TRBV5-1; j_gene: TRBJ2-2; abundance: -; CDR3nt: TGCGCCAGCAGCCTCCGACAGGGGAAGAACACCGGGGAGCTGTTTTTT; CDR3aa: CASSLRQGKNTGELFF
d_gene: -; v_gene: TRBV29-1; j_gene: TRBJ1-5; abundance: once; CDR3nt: TGCAGCGTTGGGGGGTCGGATGGCAATCAGCCCCAGCATTTT; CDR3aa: CSVGGSDGNQPQHF
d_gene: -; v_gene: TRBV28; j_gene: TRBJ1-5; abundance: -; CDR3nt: TGTGCCAGCCAAGGGTGGGCCAGGGTACGTCAGCCCCAGCATTTT; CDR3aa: CASQGWARVRQPQHF
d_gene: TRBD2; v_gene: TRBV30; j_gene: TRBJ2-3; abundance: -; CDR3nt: TGTGCCTGGAGTGTAGGGTGGGAGGGCCTGTATTTT; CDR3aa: CAWSVGWEGLYF
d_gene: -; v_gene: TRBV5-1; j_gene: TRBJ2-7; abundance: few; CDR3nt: TGCGCCAGCAGCTTGGAGGTCTCCTACGAGCAGTACTTC; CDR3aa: CASSLEVSYEQYF
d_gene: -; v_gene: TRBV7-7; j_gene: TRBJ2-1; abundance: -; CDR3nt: TGTGCCAGCAGTTTAGCCCCCGGCGATGAGCAGTTCTTC; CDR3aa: CASSLAPGDEQFF
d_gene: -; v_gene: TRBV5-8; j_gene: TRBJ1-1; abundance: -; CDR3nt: TGTGCCAGCAGCTCACCGGGGGCCGGAGGAACTGAAGCTTTCTTT; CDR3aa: CASSSPGAGGTEAFF
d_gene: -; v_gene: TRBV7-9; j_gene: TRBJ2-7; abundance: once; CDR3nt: TGTGCCAGCGCGAGGGGGGGATCGTTATACGAGCAGTACTTC; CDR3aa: CASARGGSLYEQYF
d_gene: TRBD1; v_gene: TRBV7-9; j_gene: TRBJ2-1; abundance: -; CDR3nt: TGTGCCAGCAGCGAATATGACAGGGGGCTACACAATGAGCAGTTCTTC; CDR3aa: CASSEYDRGLHNEQFF
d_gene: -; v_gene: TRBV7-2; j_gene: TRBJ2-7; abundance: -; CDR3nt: TGTGCCAGTAAAGAGAGACATAGCTCCTACGAGCAGTACTTC; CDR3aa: CASKERHSSYEQYF
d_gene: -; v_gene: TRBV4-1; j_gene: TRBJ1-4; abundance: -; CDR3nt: TGCGCCAGCAGCCAAGCCATGATTGGGAATGAAAAACTGTTTTTT; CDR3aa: CASSQAMIGNEKLFF
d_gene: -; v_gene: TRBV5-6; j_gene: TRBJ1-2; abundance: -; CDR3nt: TGTGCCAGCAGCCCCGGATGGACAGTCTATGGCTACACCTTC; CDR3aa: CASSPGWTVYGYTF
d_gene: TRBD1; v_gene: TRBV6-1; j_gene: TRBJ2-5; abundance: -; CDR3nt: TGTGCCAGCAGTGCCCTGGGGACAGGGGCTTTTAAGACCCAGTACTTC; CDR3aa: CASSALGTGAFKTQYF
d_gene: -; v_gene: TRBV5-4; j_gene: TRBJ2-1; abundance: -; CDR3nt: TGTGCCAGCAGCTTGTACACGGGGGTGGATGAGCAGTTCTTC; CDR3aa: CASSLYTGVDEQFF
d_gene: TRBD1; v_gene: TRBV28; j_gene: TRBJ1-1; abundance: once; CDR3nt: TGTGCCAGCAGTAACAGGGGAAGGGACACTGAAGCTTTCTTT; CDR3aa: CASSNRGRDTEAFF
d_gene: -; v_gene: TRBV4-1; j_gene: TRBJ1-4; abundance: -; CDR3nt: TGCGCCAGCAGCCAACCCCGTAACTCCCAACATGAAAAACTGTTTTTT; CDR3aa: CASSQPRNSQHEKLFF
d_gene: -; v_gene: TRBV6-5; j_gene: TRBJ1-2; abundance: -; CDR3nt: TGTGCCAGCAGCCGTAAGGGGGTTGGCTATGGCTACACCTTC; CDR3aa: CASSRKGVGYGYTF
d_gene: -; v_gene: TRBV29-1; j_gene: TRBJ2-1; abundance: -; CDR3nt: TGCAGCGTTGAAGATATAGCGGCCCTCTCCTACAATGAGCAGTTCTTC; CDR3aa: CSVEDIAALSYNEQFF